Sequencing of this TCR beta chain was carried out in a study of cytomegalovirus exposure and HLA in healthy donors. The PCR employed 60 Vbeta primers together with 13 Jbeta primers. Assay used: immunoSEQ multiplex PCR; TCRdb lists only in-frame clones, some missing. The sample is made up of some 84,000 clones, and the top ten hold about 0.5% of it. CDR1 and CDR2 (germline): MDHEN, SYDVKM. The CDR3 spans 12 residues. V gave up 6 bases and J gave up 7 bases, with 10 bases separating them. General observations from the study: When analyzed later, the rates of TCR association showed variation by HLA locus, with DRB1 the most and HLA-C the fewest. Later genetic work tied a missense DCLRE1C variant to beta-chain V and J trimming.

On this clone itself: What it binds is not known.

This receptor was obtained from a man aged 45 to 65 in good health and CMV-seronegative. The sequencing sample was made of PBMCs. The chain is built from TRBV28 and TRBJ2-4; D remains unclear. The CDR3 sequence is CASSLKANIQYF. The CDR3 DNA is TGTGCCAGCAGCTTGAAAGCTAACATTCAGTACTTC.